These T cell receptor beta chains were read from a single sample in a study of T cells after posttransplantation cyclophosphamide. Data came from immunoSEQ multiplex PCR; TCRdb stores just in-frame clones and leaves some out. The table lists about 16,000 clones, 94% of them singletons. The sequencing sample was made of naive CD4+ T cells sorted from blood. Every receptor here comes from a woman aged 45-60 years in good health and a related stem cell transplant donor. Both conserved end residues are part of each CDR3. Fields, in order: CDR3 protein, CDR3 DNA, V gene, clone size, J gene, D gene. The D gene is left open where the match is weak. Only part of the rows carry a size: once, few, many, or a class if the clone is expanded.

CASSLAPSDSSTDEQYF TGCGCCAGCAGCTTGGCCCCCTCCGACAGTTCGACGGACGAGCAGTACTTC TRBV5-1 NA TRBJ2-7 NA
CASSLAGTGVRAGELFF TGTGCCAGCAGCTTAGCAGGGACAGGGGTTAGGGCCGGGGAGCTGTTTTTT TRBV11-2 NA TRBJ2-2 TRBD1
CAISTGVSNQPQHF TGTGCCATCAGTACAGGGGTTAGCAATCAGCCCCAGCATTTT TRBV10-3 NA TRBJ1-5 TRBD1
CASTDPGGGNEQFF TGCGCCAGCACAGACCCCGGGGGGGGTAATGAGCAGTTCTTC TRBV5-1 NA TRBJ2-1 TRBD2
CASSPGLGQGRYEQYF TGTGCCAGCAGCCCAGGCTTGGGACAGGGGAGGTACGAGCAGTACTTC TRBV7-6 NA TRBJ2-7 TRBD1
CASSARGTEAFF TGTGCCAGCAGCGCCAGGGGCACTGAAGCTTTCTTT TRBV9 NA TRBJ1-1 NA
CASSRVYAYNEQFF TGTGCCAGCTCCCGGGTCTACGCCTACAATGAGCAGTTCTTC TRBV28 NA TRBJ2-1 NA
CASRCRNTEAFF TGTGCCAGCAGGTGTAGGAACACTGAAGCTTTCTTT TRBV21-1 NA TRBJ1-1 NA
CASSPTVLAGAGVYEQYF TGTGCCAGCTCACCAACGGTGTTGGCAGGGGCCGGGGTATACGAGCAGTACTTC TRBV18 NA TRBJ2-7 NA
CASSATGGLPFEQYF TGTGCCAGTAGTGCTACCGGGGGGCTTCCCTTCGAGCAGTACTTC TRBV19 NA TRBJ2-7 NA
CASKGVGYEQFF TGTGCCAGCAAGGGGGTGGGCTATGAGCAGTTCTTC TRBV2 NA TRBJ2-1 NA
CASSLDPGGTEAFF TGTGCCAGCAGCTTAGATCCGGGGGGGACTGAAGCTTTCTTT TRBV11-2 NA TRBJ1-1 NA
CATSRDQGRVTEAFF TGTGCCACCAGCAGAGATCAGGGCAGGGTCACTGAAGCTTTCTTT TRBV15 NA TRBJ1-1 NA
CASSVAPSGNYNEQFF TGTGCCAGCAGCGTAGCCCCTAGCGGGAACTACAATGAGCAGTTCTTC TRBV9 NA TRBJ2-1 TRBD2
CASSSPGRNNEQFF TGTGCCAGCAGCAGTCCCGGGAGAAACAATGAGCAGTTCTTC TRBV7-6 once TRBJ2-1 NA